This T cell receptor beta chain was sequenced during a study of blood T cells in healthy people across ages (dated by TCRdb to the mid-2010s). Describing the broader study: Template switching captured roughly one uniquely barcoded TCR beta cDNA molecule per two T cells in model experiments. To track age-related changes in TCR beta repertoire diversity, the study relied on deep sequencing normalized with unique cDNA molecular identifiers. Four age groups were formed from the donors: young (average roughly 15 years), middle-aged (more than 35), aged (around 62) and long-lived (around 82). To avoid experimental bias, donors of different ages were distributed randomly across sequencing lanes. Two additional independent replicas of 1 million unique cDNA reads from the same blood draw were analyzed for two donors (one aged 18 to 29 and one aged 80 or older). What the study reported, not specific to this receptor: Estimates of total diversity from one million sequenced T cells were regarded as lower bounds and underestimates. Because the CMV infection status of the donors was unknown, age-related changes in expanded clonotypes may potentially have been confounded. A strong correlation was found between observed TCR beta diversity and the percentage of naive T cells measured by flow cytometry. Compared with the aged group, the long-lived group had more naive CD4+ T cells, fewer expanded clones and increased TCR diversity, suggesting age selection. Observed TCR beta diversity per million T cells fell roughly linearly with age, and a significant reduction was already apparent by age roughly 40. Conclusive comparison of naive and antigen-experienced compartments was prevented by the profiling of bulk unsorted PBMCs.

The CDR3 spans 16 residues, from the cysteine through the phenylalanine. Kept here is only the CDR3 DNA, which spans 48 bases and is read in frame from base 1. According to the germline V gene, CDR1 reads KGHSH and CDR2 reads LQKENI. Here V drops 5 bases and J drops 8 bases, and the junction holds 14 bases not matched to any gene. Libraries were made using 5' RACE. For sequencing, an Illumina HiSeq 2500 was employed. The second PCR ran for roughly 7 to 12 cycles and used a J-beta primer mix along with a sample-barcoded 5' primer. A template-switch 5' adaptor carrying 12 random nucleotides introduced a unique molecular identifier onto each TCR beta cDNA molecule. Each sample yielded at least 2.5 million CDR3-containing paired-end reads. All of the RNA was converted into first-strand cDNA using the Mint cDNA synthesis kit, with a TRBC-specific oligonucleotide serving as the primer. Following uracil-DNA glycosylase treatment, a first 18-cycle PCR with universal primers M1SS and BC2_uni_R was performed on all cDNA. As for the original processing: Each sample was normalized by randomly selecting 1 million high-quality reads, each carrying a distinct molecular identifier. Instead of being binned into consensus sequences, reads that shared molecular identifiers were thrown out. MiTCR, with a Q25 quality threshold and the strictest error-elimination algorithm, was used for CDR3 identification, clonotype clustering and error correction. A nonparametric unseen species model with Euler transformation was used to estimate lower-bound total TCR beta diversity. Through fastp at Q25 and MiXCR, TCRdb rebuilt clones from the public reads, retaining in-frame beta chains. CDR3 protein duplicates are merged, each entry listing the most common genes and DNA. The V and J calls shown here were made by TCRdb, not taken from the authors' results. This sample gives hundreds of thousands of distinct CDR3 sequences in total; 58% of them show up just once. Of the sample, 20% to 25% falls within the top ten clones.

A remark on this clonotype: Its binding antigen is unknown. No much larger clone exists at a distance of one base, and base qualities are not known.

Donors were under 40 systemically healthy Caucasian individuals from Russia aged roughly 6 to 90 years. Each donor gave approximately 9.3 milliliters of peripheral blood, collected into EDTA-treated Vacutainer tubes. PBMCs were isolated by Ficoll-Paque density-gradient centrifugation, with at least 6 million obtained per sample. Total RNA was extracted from PBMCs with Trizol reagent, with at least 5.5 micrograms obtained per sample. The percentages of naive CD45RAhigh/CD27high T cells were determined by flow cytometry on a PBMC aliquot from every donor. This clonotype was obtained from a man aged 25 to 40 in good health. The rearrangement combines TRBV18 with TRBJ2-1, with 8 central nucleotides matching TRBD2. Sequencing was done on a sample of blood. The CDR3 loop reads CASSSTPGGPSDEQFF. The sequenced DNA is TGTGCCAGCTCATCGACGCCGGGAGGGCCCTCGGATGAGCAGTTCTTC.